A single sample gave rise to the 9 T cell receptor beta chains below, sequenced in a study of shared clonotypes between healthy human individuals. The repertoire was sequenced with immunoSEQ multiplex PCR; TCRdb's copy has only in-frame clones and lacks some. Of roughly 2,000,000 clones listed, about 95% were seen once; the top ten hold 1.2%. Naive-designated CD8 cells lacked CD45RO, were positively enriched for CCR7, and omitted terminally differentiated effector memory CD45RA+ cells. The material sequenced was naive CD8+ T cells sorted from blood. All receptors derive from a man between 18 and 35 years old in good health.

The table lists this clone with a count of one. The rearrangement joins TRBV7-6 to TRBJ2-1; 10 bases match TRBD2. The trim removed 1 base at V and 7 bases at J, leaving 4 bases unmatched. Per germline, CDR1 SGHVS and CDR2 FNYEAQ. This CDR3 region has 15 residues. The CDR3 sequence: CASSLGSGRDNEQFF. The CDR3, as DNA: TGTGCCAGCAGCTTAGGGAGCGGGAGGGATAATGAGCAGTTCTTC.

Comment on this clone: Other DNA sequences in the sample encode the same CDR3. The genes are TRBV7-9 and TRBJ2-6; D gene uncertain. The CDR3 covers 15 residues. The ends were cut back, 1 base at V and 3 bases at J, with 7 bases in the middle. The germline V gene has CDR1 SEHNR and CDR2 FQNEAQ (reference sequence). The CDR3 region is CASSLGVGGANVLTF. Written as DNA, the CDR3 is TGTGCCAGCAGCTTAGGGGTTGGTGGGGCCAACGTCCTGACTTTC.

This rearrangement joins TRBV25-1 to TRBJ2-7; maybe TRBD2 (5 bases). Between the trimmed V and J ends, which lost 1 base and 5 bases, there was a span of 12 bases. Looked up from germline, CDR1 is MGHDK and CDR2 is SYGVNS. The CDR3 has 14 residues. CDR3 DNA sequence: TGTGCCAGCAGTGAATCAGGCGGGTGGGACGAGCAGTACTTC. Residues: CASSESGGWDEQYF.

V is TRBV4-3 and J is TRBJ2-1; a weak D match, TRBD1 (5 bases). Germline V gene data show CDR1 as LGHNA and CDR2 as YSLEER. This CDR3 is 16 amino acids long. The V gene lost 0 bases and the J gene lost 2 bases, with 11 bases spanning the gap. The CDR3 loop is CASSQEKQGPYNEQFF. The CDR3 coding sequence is TGCGCCAGCAGCCAAGAAAAGCAGGGCCCCTACAATGAGCAGTTCTTC.

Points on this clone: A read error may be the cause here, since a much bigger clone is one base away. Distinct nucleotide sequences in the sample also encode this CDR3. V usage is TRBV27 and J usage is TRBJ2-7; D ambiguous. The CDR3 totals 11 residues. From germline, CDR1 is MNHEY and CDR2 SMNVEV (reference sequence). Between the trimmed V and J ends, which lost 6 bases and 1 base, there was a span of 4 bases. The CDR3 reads CASSSSYEQYF. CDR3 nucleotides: TGTGCCAGCAGCTCATCCTACGAGCAGTACTTC.

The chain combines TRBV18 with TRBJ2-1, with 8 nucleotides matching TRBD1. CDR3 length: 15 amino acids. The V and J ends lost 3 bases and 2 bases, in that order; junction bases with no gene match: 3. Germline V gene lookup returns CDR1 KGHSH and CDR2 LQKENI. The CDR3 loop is CASSPETGAYNEQFF. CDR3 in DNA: TGTGCCAGCTCACCCGAGACAGGGGCCTACAATGAGCAGTTCTTC.

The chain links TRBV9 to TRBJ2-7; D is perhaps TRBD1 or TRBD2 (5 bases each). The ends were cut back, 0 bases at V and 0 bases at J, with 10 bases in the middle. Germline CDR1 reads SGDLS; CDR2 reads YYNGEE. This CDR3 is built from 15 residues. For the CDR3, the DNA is TGTGCCAGCAGCGTAGGGGACGGCTTCTCCTACGAGCAGTACTTC. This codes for CASSVGDGFSYEQYF.

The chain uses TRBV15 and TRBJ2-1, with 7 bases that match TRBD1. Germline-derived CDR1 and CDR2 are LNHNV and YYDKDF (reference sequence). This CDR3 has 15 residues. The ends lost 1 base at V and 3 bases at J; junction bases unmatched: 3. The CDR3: CATSRGQGGYNEQFF. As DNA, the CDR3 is TGTGCCACCAGCAGAGGACAGGGTGGCTACAATGAGCAGTTCTTC. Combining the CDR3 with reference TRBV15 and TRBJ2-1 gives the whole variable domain DAMVIQNPRYQVTQFGKPVTLSCSQTLNHNVMYWYQQKSSQAPKLLFHYYDKDFNNEADTPDNFQSRRPNTSFCFLDIRSPGLGDTAMYLCATSRGQGGYNEQFFGPGTRLTVL.

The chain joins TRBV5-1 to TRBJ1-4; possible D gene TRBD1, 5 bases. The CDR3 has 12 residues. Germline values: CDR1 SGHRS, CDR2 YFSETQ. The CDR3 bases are TGCGCGTCGGAAGGGGTTAATGAAAAACTGTTTTTT. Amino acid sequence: CASEGVNEKLFF.